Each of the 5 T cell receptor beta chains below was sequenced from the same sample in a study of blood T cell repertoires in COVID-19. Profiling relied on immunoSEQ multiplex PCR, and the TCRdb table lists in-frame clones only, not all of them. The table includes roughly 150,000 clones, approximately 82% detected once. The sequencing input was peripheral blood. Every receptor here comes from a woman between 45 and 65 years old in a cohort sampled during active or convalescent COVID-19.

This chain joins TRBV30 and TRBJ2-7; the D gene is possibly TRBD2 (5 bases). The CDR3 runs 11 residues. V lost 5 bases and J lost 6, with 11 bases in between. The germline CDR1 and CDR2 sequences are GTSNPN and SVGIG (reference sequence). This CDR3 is CAWGGALEQYF. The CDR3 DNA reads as TGTGCCTGGGGAGGCGCTCTCGAGCAGTACTTC.

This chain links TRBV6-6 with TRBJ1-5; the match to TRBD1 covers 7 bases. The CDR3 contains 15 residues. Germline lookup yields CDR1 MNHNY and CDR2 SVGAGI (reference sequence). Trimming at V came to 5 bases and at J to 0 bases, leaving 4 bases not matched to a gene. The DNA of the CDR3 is TGTGCCAGCAGTACAGGGGTATATAGCAATCAGCCCCAGCATTTT. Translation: CASSTGVYSNQPQHF.

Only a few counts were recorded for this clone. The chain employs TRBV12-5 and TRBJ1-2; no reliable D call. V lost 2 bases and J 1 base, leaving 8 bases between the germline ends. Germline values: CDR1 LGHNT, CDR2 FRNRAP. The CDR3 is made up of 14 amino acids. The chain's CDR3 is CASGLSGGNYGYTF. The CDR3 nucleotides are TGTGCTAGTGGTTTGTCCGGCGGTAACTATGGCTACACCTTC.

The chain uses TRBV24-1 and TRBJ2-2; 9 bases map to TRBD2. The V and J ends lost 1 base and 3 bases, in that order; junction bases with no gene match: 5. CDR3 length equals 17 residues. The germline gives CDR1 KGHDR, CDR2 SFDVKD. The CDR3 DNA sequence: TGTGCCACCAGTGATTTTAAGGGACTAGCACACACCGGGGAGCTGTTTTTT. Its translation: CATSDFKGLAHTGELFF.

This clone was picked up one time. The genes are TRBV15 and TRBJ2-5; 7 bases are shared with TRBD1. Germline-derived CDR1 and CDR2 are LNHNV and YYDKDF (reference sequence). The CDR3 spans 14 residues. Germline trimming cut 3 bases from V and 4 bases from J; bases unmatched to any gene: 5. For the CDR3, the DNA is TGTGCCACCAGCAGGACAGGGACGACAGAGACCCAGTACTTC. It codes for CATSRTGTTETQYF.